These 14 T cell receptor beta chains were all obtained from the same sample, sequenced in a study of blood T cell repertoires in COVID-19 (dated by TCRdb to about 2020). The library relied on the immunoSEQ multiplex PCR assay. This immuneACCESS table, as held by TCRdb, lists in-frame sequences with V and J called but not all clones. Of the missing ones, under half trace to an unresolved V gene in checked studies; the others have no known cause. Present in this sample are 150,000 or so clones, 88% of which were seen just once. The ten largest clones add up to around 25% of the sample. Source material: peripheral blood. All receptors derive from a man aged 55 to 70 with acute or convalescent COVID-19.

This chain connects TRBV10-3 to TRBJ1-1; D possibly corresponds to TRBD1 (6 bases). The ends were cut back, 5 bases at V and 0 bases at J, with 13 bases in the middle. CDR1 and CDR2 (germline): ENHRY, SYGVKD. The length of the CDR3 is 15 residues. DNA for the CDR3: TGTGCCATCAGTCCAACGGGACACGTGAACACTGAAGCTTTCTTT. It translates to CAISPTGHVNTEAFF.

The chain couples TRBV14 to TRBJ2-7; D is perhaps TRBD1 (5 bases). V lost 3 bases, J lost 4 bases, and 10 bases lay in between. This CDR3 is built from 13 residues. Germline CDR1 reads SGHDN; CDR2 reads FVKESK. CDR3 region: CASSQQGGYEQYV. CDR3 in DNA: TGTGCCAGCAGCCAGCAGGGTGGTTACGAGCAGTACGTC.

The rearrangement uses TRBV27 and TRBJ2-7; tentative D call: TRBD1 (6 bases). V was shortened by 5 bases and J by 0 bases, with 17 bases between the two germline ends. The CDR3 runs to 16 residues. Germline CDR1 reads MNHEY; CDR2 reads SMNVEV (reference sequence). CDR3 bases: TGTGCCAGCAGTCCCAGACAGGCCAGGAGCTCCTACGAGCAGTACTTC. Amino acid sequence: CASSPRQARSSYEQYF.

This chain joins TRBV12-5 and TRBJ1-1; TRBD1 is a possible D gene (6 bases). V was cut by 6 bases and J by 4 bases, with 15 bases left in between. Per germline, CDR1 LGHNT and CDR2 FRNRAP. CDR3 length: 14 amino acids. CDR3 DNA sequence: TGTGCTAGTGGCCACAGGGAGAGTAGCACTGAAGCTTTCTTT. This gives the protein CASGHRESSTEAFF.

The chain carries TRBV12-3 or TRBV12-4 and TRBJ1-2; D not resolved. The CDR3 is made up of 12 amino acids. Trimming cost V 1 base and J 7 bases, with 7 bases left between them. This CDR3 reads CASSLGRGGYTF. The CDR3 coding sequence is TGTGCCAGCAGTTTAGGGCGAGGTGGCTACACCTTC.

This clone was detected once. CDR3 sequence reads: CASSGQHNQPQHF. The DNA for the CDR3 is TGTGCCAGCTCCGGACAGCATAATCAGCCCCAGCATTTT. The chain is built from TRBV6-5 and TRBJ1-5, with D perhaps TRBD1 (6 bases). This CDR3 comprises 13 residues. CDR1 and CDR2 from the germline V gene are MNHEY and SVGAGI. V was shortened by 8 bases and J by 4 bases, with 12 bases between the two germline ends.

The V gene is TRBV9, the J gene TRBJ2-7, with unresolved D. V lost 1 base, J lost 2 bases, and 10 bases lay in between. This CDR3 comprises 14 residues. Germline V gene data show CDR1 as SGDLS and CDR2 as YYNGEE. Written as DNA, the CDR3 is TGTGCCAGCAGCGTAAGTAACACCCCCTACGAGCAGTACGTC. Its protein is CASSVSNTPYEQYV.

This clone occurred once. CDR3 bases: TGCGCCAGCAGCCAAGAGGTGGTAGCGGGATGGGAGACCCAGTACTTC. Amino acids: CASSQEVVAGWETQYF. V is TRBV4-1 and J is TRBJ2-5; 8 bases agree with TRBD2. CDR3 size: 16 residues. Losses at the gene ends were 0 bases for V and 5 bases for J; bases not matched to a gene: 8. From germline, CDR1 is MGHRA and CDR2 YSYEKL.

The genes are TRBV11-2 and TRBJ2-7; D might be TRBD1 (6 bases). Trimming removed 1 base from V and 6 bases from J, with 16 bases in between. Germline V gene lookup returns CDR1 SGHAT and CDR2 FQNNGV. CDR3 length: 15 amino acids. CDR3 nucleotide sequence: TGTGCCAGCAGCTTAGTCCGCCAGGGGTCTTCCGAGCAGTACTTC. Amino acid sequence: CASSLVRQGSSEQYF.

The chain joins TRBV19 to TRBJ1-6; 9 bases fit TRBD1. V shed 0 bases, J shed 15 bases, and the junction held 12 bases outside the gene matches. Germline V gives CDR1 LNHDA, CDR2 SQIVND (reference sequence). The CDR3 loop spans 16 amino acids. The CDR3 coding sequence is TGTGCCAGTAGTATAGACTGGACAGGGGAGCAGCGGGGCCTCCACTTT. Its translation: CASSIDWTGEQRGLHF.

This chain uses TRBV4-3 with TRBJ1-4; D is ambiguous. V lost 8 bases and J lost 5, with 9 bases in between. Germline V CDR1 and CDR2: LGHNA, YSLEER. The CDR3 contains 12 residues. The CDR3 reads CASRGPNEKLFF. As DNA, the CDR3 is TGCGCCAGCCGAGGCCCGAATGAAAAACTGTTTTTT.

CDR3 DNA: TGTGCCTGGAGACTAGCGGGCTTGGGTTACGAGCAGTACTTC. Its translation: CAWRLAGLGYEQYF. V usage is TRBV30 and J usage is TRBJ2-7, with 9 bases lining up with TRBD2. This CDR3 contains 14 residues. Germline values: CDR1 GTSNPN, CDR2 SVGIG (reference sequence). The trim removed 3 bases at V and 4 bases at J, leaving 7 bases unmatched.

V and J are TRBV19 and TRBJ1-5; TRBD1 matches 7 bases. CDR1 and CDR2 (germline): LNHDA, SQIVND (reference sequence). CDR3 length equals 14 residues. The junction had 8 bases not matched to a gene; V was cut back by 6 bases and J by 6 bases. The CDR3 bases are TGTGCCAGTAGGAAGAAGGGGGCTGGTCAGCCCCAGCATTTT. Amino acids: CASRKKGAGQPQHF.

CDR3 nucleotides: TGTGCCAGCTCACTTACCGGGACAGGGAATTACGAGCAGTACGTC. Its protein product is CASSLTGTGNYEQYV. The rearrangement links TRBV18 to TRBJ2-7, with 9 bases identical to TRBD1. Germline V CDR1 and CDR2: KGHSH, LQKENI. The junction had 8 bases not matched to a gene; V was cut back by 4 bases and J by 4 bases. The CDR3 runs 15 residues.